These 6 T cell receptor beta chains came from one sample sequenced in a study of control samples from healthy donors and cancer patients. Produced via immunoSEQ multiplex PCR; TCRdb's table is partial and in-frame only. Altogether more than 150,000 clones are present, 85% to 95% being singletons, with the ten largest covering under 2.5%. The specimen sequenced was blood. Every receptor here comes from a man in his forties or fifties in good health.

This sequence joins TRBV3-1 (or the pseudogene TRBV3-2) and TRBJ1-2; D gene uncertain. V lost 3 bases, J lost 5 bases, and 16 bases lay in between. The CDR3 is 15 amino acids. CDR1 and CDR2 from the germline V gene are LGHDT and YNNKEL (reference sequence). CDR3 bases: TGTGCCAGCAGCCAGGGTAGCGGCACTTTTTATGGCTACACCTTC. Translating it yields CASSQGSGTFYGYTF.

In the case of this clone: The junction shows a germline mismatch at one end, possibly a read error. CDR3 residues: CASSSGLAEWRLF. Written as DNA, the CDR3 is TGTGCCAGCAGCTCGGGACTAGCGGAATGGCGGCTCTTC. The chain is built from TRBV7-9 and TRBJ2-1, with 11 nucleotides matching TRBD2. The CDR3 covers 13 residues. CDR1 is SEHNR, CDR2 FQNEAQ, per germline (reference sequence).

J is TRBJ1-3 and V is TRBV7-2; D is possibly TRBD1 (5 bases). CDR1 and CDR2 (germline): SGHTA, FQGNSA. This CDR3 has 14 amino acids. V dropped 3 bases and J dropped 4 bases, with 10 bases sitting between them. CDR3: CASSFGGKGNTIYF. In nucleotides, the CDR3 is TGTGCCAGCAGCTTCGGGGGAAAAGGAAACACCATATATTTT.

V usage is TRBV7-2 and J usage is TRBJ1-3; a weak D match, TRBD1 (5 bases). The CDR3 runs to 14 residues. CDR1 SGHTA and CDR2 FQGNSA come from the germline V gene. Deletions cut 1 base from V and 4 bases from J, with 8 bases between. For the CDR3, the DNA is TGTGCCAGCAGCTTAGGTCCAGGGGGAAACACCATATATTTT. It codes for CASSLGPGGNTIYF.

The V call is TRBV7-3, the J call TRBJ2-2; 13 bases are shared with TRBD2. This CDR3 is 17 amino acids long. After removal of 5 bases from V and 7 bases from J, the junction contained 10 bases not matched to a gene. Germline-derived CDR1 and CDR2 are SGHTA and FQGTGA. CDR3 nucleotide sequence: TGTGCCAGCAGCAAAGGACTAGCGGGAGAAAGTAGCGGGGAGCTGTTTTTT. Its translation: CASSKGLAGESSGELFF.

The rearrangement links TRBV29-1 to TRBJ1-5; no firm D call. Between the trimmed V and J ends, which lost 5 bases and 2 bases, there was a span of 13 bases. CDR1 SQVTM and CDR2 ANQGSEA come from the germline V gene. The length of the CDR3 is 14 residues. CDR3 residues: CSVSVGSGNQPQHF. As DNA, the CDR3 is TGCAGCGTTTCCGTCGGCAGTGGCAATCAGCCCCAGCATTTT.